This T cell receptor beta chain was observed in a study of cytomegalovirus exposure and HLA in healthy donors. For the study at large: The early release's HLA-typed donors yielded roughly 85 million unique TCRs.

The study's findings and limits: V segments that were indistinguishable, TRBV6-2 and TRBV6-3 among them, were omitted from analysis. Immune exposure information comprised only CMV serostatus.

Researchers ran the PCR with 60 Vbeta and 13 Jbeta primers. The table came from immunoSEQ multiplex PCR; TCRdb's copy has only in-frame clones and leaves some out. This sample has over 100,000 clones, with approximately 77% found just once. Trimming removed 5 bases from V and 6 bases from J; junction bases left unmatched: 7. CDR1 is SGHTA, CDR2 FQGNSA, per germline. This CDR3 is built from 16 residues. This clone occurred a few times. What it binds is unknown. The origin of this receptor is a male donor in good health and CMV-seropositive. V is TRBV7-2 and J is TRBJ2-1; TRBD2 agrees at 13 bases. The specimen sequenced was PBMCs. The CDR3 DNA reads as TGTGCCAGCAGCCCAAGTGGGACTAGCGGGATCAATGAGCAGTTCTTC. It is translated as CASSPSGTSGINEQFF. Combining the CDR3 with reference TRBV7-2 and TRBJ2-1 gives the whole variable domain GAGVSQSPSNKVTEKGKDVELRCDPISGHTALYWYRQSLGQGLEFLIYFQGNSAPDKSGLPSDRFSAERTGGSVSTLTIQRTQQEDSAVYLCASSPSGTSGINEQFFGPGTRLTVL.